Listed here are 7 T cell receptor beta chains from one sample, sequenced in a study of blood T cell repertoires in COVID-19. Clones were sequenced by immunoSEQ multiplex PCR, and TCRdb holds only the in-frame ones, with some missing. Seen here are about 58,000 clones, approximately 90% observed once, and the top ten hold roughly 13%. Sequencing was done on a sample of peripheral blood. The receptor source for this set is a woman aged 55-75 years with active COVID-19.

Written as DNA, the CDR3 is TGTGCCAGCTCACCTGGGACAGGGGGCTGGTCCGACGGCTACACCTTC. Amino acid sequence: CASSPGTGGWSDGYTF. The J gene is TRBJ1-2, the V gene TRBV18, with 12 bases lining up with TRBD1. Germline V CDR1 and CDR2: KGHSH, LQKENI. V lost 3 bases, J lost 8 bases, and 10 bases stayed unmatched. The CDR3 has 16 residues.

In DNA, the CDR3 is TGTGCCAGTAGTAGGGGGGGGAGCTCCTACAATGAGCAGTTCTTC. It translates to CASSRGGSSYNEQFF. This chain uses TRBV19 with TRBJ2-1, with 7 bases fitting TRBD2. Germline trimming cut 4 bases from V and 0 bases from J; bases unmatched to any gene: 3. Germline V lookup: CDR1 LNHDA, CDR2 SQIVND (reference sequence). The CDR3 spans 15 residues.

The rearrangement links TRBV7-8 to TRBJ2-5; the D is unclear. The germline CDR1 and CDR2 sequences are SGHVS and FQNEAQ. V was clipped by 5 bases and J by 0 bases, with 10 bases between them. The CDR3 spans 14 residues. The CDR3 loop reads CASSLSVNQETQYF. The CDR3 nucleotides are TGTGCCAGCAGCCTGTCGGTCAACCAAGAGACCCAGTACTTC.

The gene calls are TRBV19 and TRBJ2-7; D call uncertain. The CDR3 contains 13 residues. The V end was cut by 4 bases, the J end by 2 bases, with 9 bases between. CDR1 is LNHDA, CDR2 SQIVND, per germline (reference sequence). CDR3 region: CASSTPRAYEQYF. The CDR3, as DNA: TGTGCCAGTAGTACCCCCCGTGCCTACGAGCAGTACTTC.

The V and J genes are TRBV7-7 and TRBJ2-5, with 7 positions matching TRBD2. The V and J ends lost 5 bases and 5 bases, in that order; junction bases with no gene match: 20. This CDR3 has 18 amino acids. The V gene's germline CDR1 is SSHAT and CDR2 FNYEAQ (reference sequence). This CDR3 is CASSTLQMGGLSGETQYF. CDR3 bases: TGTGCCAGCAGCACGCTCCAAATGGGGGGGTTAAGCGGGGAGACCCAGTACTTC.

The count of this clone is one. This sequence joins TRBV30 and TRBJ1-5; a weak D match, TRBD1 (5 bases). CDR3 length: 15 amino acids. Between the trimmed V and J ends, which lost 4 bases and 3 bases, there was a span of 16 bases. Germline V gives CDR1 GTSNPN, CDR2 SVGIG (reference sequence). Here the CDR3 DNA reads TGTGCCTGGAATCGGAAGGGGAACTACAATCAGCCCCAGCATTTT. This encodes CAWNRKGNYNQPQHF.

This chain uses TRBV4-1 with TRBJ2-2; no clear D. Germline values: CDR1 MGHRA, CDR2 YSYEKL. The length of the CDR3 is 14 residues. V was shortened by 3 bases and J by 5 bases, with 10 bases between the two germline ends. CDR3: CASSQGLRTGELFF. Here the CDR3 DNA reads TGCGCCAGCAGCCAGGGCCTCCGGACCGGGGAGCTGTTTTTT.